This T cell receptor beta chain was documented in a study of blood T cell repertoires in COVID-19. Assay used: immunoSEQ multiplex PCR; TCRdb lists only in-frame clones, some missing. The table shows about 160,000 clones, with over 75% occurring only once. V lost 0 bases and J lost 2, with 14 bases in between. CDR1 LGHNA and CDR2 YNFKEQ come from the germline V gene. The CDR3 covers 16 residues. Participants spanned ages about 18 to 100 years and resided in about two dozen US areas. Which cohort a participant joined came from the clinical history participants gave. The chain couples TRBV4-2 to TRBJ2-7; a weak D match, TRBD2 (5 bases). Sequencing was carried out using PBMCs or T cells enriched from blood (not recorded which). The source of this sequence is a woman aged 45-65 years who had recovered from COVID-19. The CDR3 sequence is CASSQDRLALAYEQYF. In DNA form, the CDR3 reads TGTGCCAGCAGCCAAGATCGGCTAGCCCTGGCCTACGAGCAGTACTTC.